The TCR beta chain under discussion was sequenced for a study of identical twins. Study results and caveats: The same donors were not followed; conclusions instead depended on cross-sectional statistical analysis. Low generation probability was overrepresented in out-of-frame alpha sequences shared by twins.

This clonotype came up once. No antigen is known for it. Germline CDR1 is LNHDA and CDR2 is SQIVND (reference sequence). Trimming pared 7 bases from V and 1 base from J, leaving 9 bases between. The CDR3 is made up of 13 amino acids. Each CDR3 protein is one row after TCRdb ran MiXCR on the 5' RACE reads. The sample lists approximately 890,000 distinct CDR3 sequences; around 12% were seen once. These data also formed part of another study, on yellow fever vaccine responses in identical twins. This second report adds: Twins' vaccine T cell response reportedly seemed partly convergent, partly personalized.

The chain couples TRBV19 to TRBJ2-3; D is uncertain. The sample taken for sequencing was PBMCs. The clonotype originates from a woman younger than 35 in good health. The CDR3 reads CASKQQGTDTQYF. The DNA for the CDR3 is TGTGCCAGTAAACAGCAGGGCACAGATACGCAGTATTTT.